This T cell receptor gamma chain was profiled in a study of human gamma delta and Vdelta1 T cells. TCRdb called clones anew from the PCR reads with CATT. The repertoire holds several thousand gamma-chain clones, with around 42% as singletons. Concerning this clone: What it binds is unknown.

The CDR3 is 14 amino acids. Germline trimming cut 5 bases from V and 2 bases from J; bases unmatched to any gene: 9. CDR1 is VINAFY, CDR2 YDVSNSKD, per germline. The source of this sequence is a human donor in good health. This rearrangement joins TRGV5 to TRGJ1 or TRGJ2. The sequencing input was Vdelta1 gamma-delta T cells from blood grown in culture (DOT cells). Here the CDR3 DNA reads TGTGCCACCTGGGGAAGGGCTGATTATTATAAGAAACTCTTT. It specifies CATWGRADYYKKLF.